Below are 26 T cell receptor beta chains sequenced from a single sample in a study of beta chain features in type 1 diabetes. The whole isolated RNA underwent reverse transcription, so sequencing captured expressed TCRB transcripts. Profiling relied on immunoSEQ multiplex PCR, and the TCRdb table lists in-frame clones only, not all of them. The table lists 13,000 to 15,000 clones, less than 80% of them singletons, with around 0.6% in the top ten. General study findings and limits: Patients with Type 1 diabetes showed moderately but significantly shorter TCRB CDR3s in all four CD4+ subsets.

The antigens for these receptors are not known. The sequencing input was stem cell memory CD4+ T cells from blood. The source of these receptors is a woman between 18 and 29 years old with type 1 diabetes.

This clone was detected only a few times. The chain carries TRBV7-2 and TRBJ2-5; 9 bases fit TRBD1. The germline V gene has CDR1 SGHTA and CDR2 FQGNSA. The J segment lost 4 bases and the V segment lost 4 bases, leaving 4 bases of the junction unmatched. CDR3 length equals 14 residues. CDR3 nucleotides: TGTGCCAGCAGCTCCGGGACAGGGATAGAGACCCAGTACTTC. Its translation is CASSSGTGIETQYF.

This clone showed up just a few times. The rearrangement uses TRBV6-1 and TRBJ2-7; the D gene is possibly TRBD1 (5 bases). CDR1 MNHNS and CDR2 SASEGT come from the germline V gene. The CDR3 loop spans 13 amino acids. The V and J ends lost 7 bases and 3 bases respectively, with 13 bases between them. The CDR3 spells CASKDTYGYEQYF. The DNA of the CDR3 is TGTGCCAGCAAGGACACGTATGGCTACGAGCAGTACTTC.

The chain employs TRBV25-1 and TRBJ1-1, with a weak D call TRBD1 (5 bases). Trimming stripped 7 bases from V and 10 bases from J, with 13 bases between. The CDR3 covers 11 residues. Per germline, CDR1 MGHDK and CDR2 SYGVNS. CDR3 protein: CASTGGAGAFF. In DNA, the CDR3 is TGTGCCAGCACGGGAGGGGCGGGAGCTTTCTTT.

The CDR3 reads CASSLAAGGRRETQYF. The CDR3, as DNA: TGTGCCAGCAGCTTAGCCGCTGGCGGGAGGAGGGAAACCCAGTACTTC. The V gene is TRBV11-3, the J gene TRBJ2-5; 8 nucleotides line up with TRBD2. This CDR3 spans 16 amino acids. The V segment lost 1 base and the J segment 8 bases; nucleotides outside the gene matches: 12. The V gene's germline CDR1 is SGHNT and CDR2 YENEEA.

The V call is TRBV20-1, the J call TRBJ2-3; no clear D gene. The CDR3 consists of 11 residues. V dropped 6 bases and J dropped 2 bases, with 6 bases sitting between them. The germline V gene has CDR1 DFQATT and CDR2 SNEGSKA (reference sequence). CDR3 nucleotide sequence: TGCAGTGCCAGTTACACAGATACGCAGTATTTT. It is translated as CSASYTDTQYF.

The CDR3 DNA sequence: TGCGCCAGCAGCCCCAGGACAGACGGAAACACCATATATTTT. Its translation: CASSPRTDGNTIYF. The chain is built from TRBV5-1 and TRBJ1-3; a possible D gene is TRBD1 (6 bases). This CDR3 contains 14 residues. Trimming pared 4 bases from V and 4 bases from J, leaving 12 bases between. CDR1 SGHRS and CDR2 YFSETQ come from the germline V gene. Supplemented by reference TRBV5-1 and TRBJ1-3, the full variable domain reads KAGVTQTPRYLIKTRGQQVTLSCSPISGHRSVSWYQQTPGQGLQFLFEYFSETQRNKGNFPGRFSGRQFSNSRSEMNVSTLELGDSALYLCASSPRTDGNTIYFGEGSWLTVV.

The rearrangement uses TRBV11-3 and TRBJ1-1; D gene uncertain. Trimming stripped 2 bases from V and 1 base from J, with 5 bases between. Germline V gene lookup returns CDR1 SGHNT and CDR2 YENEEA. The CDR3 extends over 13 amino acids. The CDR3 nucleotides are TGTGCCAGCAGCTTAACGGGGAACACTGAAGCTTTCTTT. This gives the protein CASSLTGNTEAFF. Looking up the rest from reference TRBV11-3 and TRBJ1-1 gives the full variable domain: EAGVVQSPRYKIIEKKQPVAFWCNPISGHNTLYWYLQNLGQGPELLIRYENEEAVDDSQLPKDRFSAERLKGVDSTLKIQPAELGDSAVYLCASSLTGNTEAFFGQGTRLTVV.

This clone was observed a handful of times. V usage is TRBV15 and J usage is TRBJ2-2; D may be TRBD2 (5 bases). Germline V gives CDR1 LNHNV, CDR2 YYDKDF (reference sequence). The ends were cut back, 9 bases at V and 6 bases at J, with 14 bases in the middle. This CDR3 has 13 amino acids. As DNA, the CDR3 is TGTGCCACGCGAGAGGCGGGTTCCGGGGAGCTGTTTTTT. Translation: CATREAGSGELFF.

J is TRBJ2-1 and V is TRBV9, with TRBD2 matching 8 bases. This CDR3 contains 16 residues. Germline V lookup: CDR1 SGDLS, CDR2 YYNGEE. The junction had 5 bases not matched to a gene; V was cut back by 0 bases and J by 3 bases. In nucleotides, the CDR3 is TGTGCCAGCAGCGTAGATCCTAGCGGGCTCTACAATGAGCAGTTCTTC. Its translation is CASSVDPSGLYNEQFF.

This chain connects TRBV5-1 to TRBJ1-1; TRBD1 aligns across 12 bases. J was trimmed by 5 bases and V by 2 bases; bases with no gene match: 10. Germline loops: CDR1 SGHRS, CDR2 YFSETQ. This CDR3 contains 17 residues. CDR3 region: CASSFSGTGGALTEAFF. CDR3 bases: TGCGCCAGCAGCTTTTCCGGGACAGGGGGCGCCTTGACTGAAGCTTTCTTT.

This clone showed up just a few times. The chain combines TRBV18 with TRBJ1-1, with D maybe TRBD1 (5 bases). Trimming pared 4 bases from V and 3 bases from J, leaving 9 bases between. Germline CDR1 reads KGHSH; CDR2 reads LQKENI. This CDR3 region has 13 residues. The CDR3 bases are TGTGCCAGCTCACACAGGAAAGACACTGAAGCTTTCTTT. Residues: CASSHRKDTEAFF. Combining the CDR3 with reference TRBV18 and TRBJ1-1 gives the whole variable domain NAGVMQNPRHLVRRRGQEARLRCSPMKGHSHVYWYRQLPEEGLKFMVYLQKENIIDESGMPKERFSAEFPKEGPSILRIQQVVRGDSAAYFCASSHRKDTEAFFGQGTRLTVV.

This sequence joins TRBV29-1 and TRBJ2-3; D not certain. Trimming pared 5 bases from V and 1 base from J, leaving 10 bases between. This CDR3 is 13 amino acids long. CDR1 SQVTM and CDR2 ANQGSEA come from the germline V gene. In DNA, the CDR3 is TGCAGCGTTTTTATCCCGGGCACAGATACGCAGTATTTT. Its translation is CSVFIPGTDTQYF.

The genes are TRBV7-8 and TRBJ1-2; 8 nucleotides align to TRBD1. Germline V gene data show CDR1 as SGHVS and CDR2 as FQNEAQ. The CDR3 contains 14 residues. Trimming removed 5 bases from V and 5 bases from J; junction bases left unmatched: 7. The CDR3: CASSLQTGDYGYTF. Written as DNA, the CDR3 is TGTGCCAGCAGCCTCCAGACAGGGGATTATGGCTACACCTTC.

The chain has TRBV10-3 and TRBJ2-1, with D perhaps TRBD1 (5 bases). CDR1 is ENHRY, CDR2 SYGVKD, per germline. The ends were cut back, 0 bases at V and 7 bases at J, with 13 bases in the middle. The CDR3 sequence is 15 residues long. CDR3 protein: CAISESGPGYNEQFF. The CDR3 DNA reads TGTGCCATCAGTGAGTCGGGGCCGGGCTATAATGAGCAGTTCTTC.

This clone was counted a few times. The CDR3, as DNA: TGTGCCAGCAGTGAATATAGCCGTACCCTATACGAGCAGTACTTC. It is translated as CASSEYSRTLYEQYF. V usage is TRBV25-1 and J usage is TRBJ2-7; D not certain. The V gene lost 0 bases and the J gene lost 4 bases, with 13 bases spanning the gap. The CDR3 covers 15 residues. CDR1 and CDR2 (germline): MGHDK, SYGVNS.

J is TRBJ1-1 and V is TRBV29-1; D unclear. In germline, CDR1 is SQVTM, CDR2 ANQGSEA. CDR3 length equals 15 residues. The V gene lost 1 base and the J gene lost 2 bases, with 14 bases spanning the gap. This chain's CDR3 is CSVEGPGWLNTEAFF. The CDR3 DNA sequence: TGCAGCGTTGAAGGCCCGGGATGGCTTAACACTGAAGCTTTCTTT.

The J gene is TRBJ2-2, the V gene TRBV7-2; 12 nucleotides line up with TRBD1. The trim removed 1 base at V and 2 bases at J, leaving 5 bases unmatched. The CDR3 is 18 amino acids. Germline V CDR1 and CDR2: SGHTA, FQGNSA. DNA for the CDR3: TGTGCCAGCAGCTTAGTCGGGACAGGGGGCCTTAACACCGGGGAGCTGTTTTTT. This gives the protein CASSLVGTGGLNTGELFF.

The genes are TRBV29-1 and TRBJ2-2; D unclear. This CDR3 is 14 amino acids long. Looked up from germline, CDR1 is SQVTM and CDR2 is ANQGSEA. V lost 7 bases to trimming and J lost 1 base, with 13 bases between them. The CDR3, as DNA: TGCAGCGCGTACAGTCTCTTGAACACCGGGGAGCTGTTTTTT. This codes for CSAYSLLNTGELFF.

J is TRBJ2-1 and V is TRBV29-1; the match to TRBD1 covers 9 bases. Germline lookup yields CDR1 SQVTM and CDR2 ANQGSEA. Trimming at V came to 6 bases and at J to 5 bases, leaving 11 bases not matched to a gene. The CDR3 sequence is 15 residues long. CDR3 residues: CSVVRQGGINNEQFF. CDR3 DNA sequence: TGCAGCGTCGTGCGACAGGGGGGGATTAACAATGAGCAGTTCTTC.

The V call is TRBV6-1, the J call TRBJ1-2, with 9 bases matching TRBD1. With V trimmed by 5 bases and J by 8 bases, 6 bases remained unmatched. The V gene's germline CDR1 is MNHNS and CDR2 SASEGT. This CDR3 contains 13 residues. CDR3 region: CASSHDRGEGYTF. The CDR3 nucleotides read TGTGCCAGCAGTCACGACAGGGGGGAAGGCTACACCTTC.

This chain joins TRBV7-9 and TRBJ1-1, with 8 bases matching TRBD1. V trimming: 5 bases; J trimming: 1 base; junction bases outside the gene matches: 3. CDR3 length: 14 amino acids. The germline V gene has CDR1 SEHNR and CDR2 FQNEAQ (reference sequence). CDR3 in DNA: TGTGCCAGCAGCATCGGACAGGGGAACACTGAAGCTTTCTTT. Its translation is CASSIGQGNTEAFF.

This clone was detected only a few times. A junction end diverges from the germline sequence, so it may reflect a read error. The chain carries TRBV7-7 and TRBJ2-3, with 9 bases that match TRBD2. CDR1 and CDR2 from the germline V gene are SSHAT and FNYEAQ (reference sequence). This CDR3 has 14 amino acids. The DNA of the CDR3 is TGTGCTAGCAGCTTAGCGGGAGCCACAGATACGCAGTATTTT. Its protein is CASSLAGATDTQYF.

The chain uses TRBV23-1 and TRBJ2-1, with D uncertain. TRBV23-1 is an ORF, with its function uncertain. V lost 3 bases to trimming and J lost 7 bases, with 16 bases between them. The CDR3 runs 15 residues. The CDR3 DNA reads TGCGCCAGCAGTCACCGATATTGCGACTTGAATGAGCAGTTCTTC. This sequence encodes CASSHRYCDLNEQFF.

This clone was recorded a few times. The chain is built from TRBV7-9 and TRBJ1-4; D is uncertain. The germline gives CDR1 SEHNR, CDR2 FQNEAQ (reference sequence). This CDR3 region has 15 residues. V was clipped by 5 bases and J by 8 bases, with 18 bases between them. The chain's CDR3 is CASSARNGMEEKLFF. As DNA, the CDR3 is TGTGCCAGCAGCGCCCGTAACGGGATGGAAGAAAAACTGTTTTTT.

The chain joins TRBV25-1 to TRBJ2-7, with D possibly matching TRBD1 (5 bases). Trimming pared 1 base from V and 3 bases from J, leaving 13 bases between. The CDR3 totals 15 residues. CDR1 MGHDK and CDR2 SYGVNS come from the germline V gene. The CDR3 here is CASSESRQGDYEQYF. The CDR3 nucleotides read TGTGCCAGCAGTGAATCGCGTCAGGGCGACTACGAGCAGTACTTC.

The chain is built from TRBV25-1 and TRBJ1-1, with D unresolved. V was trimmed by 7 bases and J by 5 bases, leaving 17 bases between them. The CDR3 is made up of 14 amino acids. Germline values: CDR1 MGHDK, CDR2 SYGVNS. CDR3 region: CASTSPGFRTEAFF. The CDR3 bases are TGTGCCAGCACCTCTCCCGGGTTTAGGACTGAAGCTTTCTTT. The variable domain in full, completed from reference TRBV25-1 and TRBJ1-1, reads EADIYQTPRYLVIGTGKKITLECSQTMGHDKMYWYQQDPGMELHLIHYSYGVNSTEKGDLSSESTVSRIRTEHFPLTLESARPSHTSQYLCASTSPGFRTEAFFGQGTRLTVV.